The text below deals with one T cell receptor beta chain. The antigen is unknown. These data belong to a study of a mutant IDH1 vaccine in newly diagnosed glioma. Across the whole study: Commencement of vaccination occurred 4-6 weeks following radiotherapy alone, or concurrently with temozolomide cycles. Patients' prior therapy spanned radiotherapy, temozolomide, or both; most underwent both. There were about 60% males and around 40% females among treated patients, whose mean age was about 44 years.

The CDR3 contains 15 residues. With 5 bases removed from V and 4 bases from J, the gap between germline ends came to 14 bases. Germline CDR1 and CDR2: SEHNR and FQNEAQ (reference sequence). Time point here: week 23, last vaccination. Vaccination comprised doses that each held 300 ug of mutant IDH1 20-mer peptide, plus topical imiquimod. Newly diagnosed WHO grade 3 or 4 IDH1-mutant, ATRX-lost astrocytomas were identified in the donors. The method was immunoSEQ multiplex PCR; TCRdb's version includes in-frame clones alone and lacks a portion of them. The table records approximately 66,000 clones, over 75% of them present only once.

The origin of this receptor is a man aged 18 to 29 with glioma. The sequencing here drew on PBMCs, taken from a glioma patient whose treatment included an IDH1 peptide vaccine. J is TRBJ1-4 and V is TRBV7-9, with D perhaps TRBD1 (6 bases). CDR3 bases: TGTGCCAGCAGCGTCGAAGGGGGTAATAATGAAAAACTGTTTTTT. This codes for CASSVEGGNNEKLFF. The full variable domain, its missing parts supplied by reference TRBV7-9 and TRBJ1-4, is DTGVSQNPRHKITKRGQNVTFRCDPISEHNRLYWYRQTLGQGPEFLTYFQNEAQLEKSRLLSDRFSAERPKGSFSTLEIQRTEQGDSAMYLCASSVEGGNNEKLFFGSGTQLSVL.